This T cell receptor beta chain was sequenced during a study of blood T cell repertoires in COVID-19. Germline V CDR1 and CDR2: SGHDT, YYEEEE. V lost 4 bases to trimming and J lost 2 bases; unmatched junction nucleotides: 3. The length of the CDR3 is 14 residues. This clone was picked up one time. In the original processing: Amplifying reference gene primers gave estimates of nucleated cell counts. Some clones are missing from TCRdb's copy, which holds only in-frame ones; the method was immunoSEQ multiplex PCR. For V, J and clone size, that table is used; D and trimming come from the DNA. This repertoire shows over 150,000 clones, roughly four fifths found once; its top ten account for 9.5% to 15%.

The specimen sequenced was peripheral blood. The TCR was taken from a woman in her fifties or sixties with acute or convalescent COVID-19. This chain joins TRBV5-6 and TRBJ2-7; the match to TRBD1 covers 10 bases. CDR3 DNA sequence: TGTGCCAGCAGCCCCGGGACAGGGGCCTACGAGCAGTACTTC. Its protein is CASSPGTGAYEQYF.